The clone carrying this T cell receptor (beta chain) was picked up a small number of times. Its antigen is as yet unknown. The investigators amplified TCR beta CDR3 regions from RNA transcripts. Carried out on the TCR CDR3, a first-round RT-PCR used the HTBI primer set. One entry per CDR3 protein results from TCRdb running MiXCR on the multiplex PCR reads. Of around 600,000 distinct CDR3 sequences detected, about 14% appear once; the ten largest clones hold roughly an eighth. This sample was taken from a study of T cells in Graves' hyperthyroidism and ophthalmopathy. Study context: Peripheral blood was acquired at first diagnosis, ahead of any therapy whatsoever.

Enrolled ophthalmopathy patients presented with a Clinical Activity Score of at least 3, a NOSPECS grade of at least 4, and disease duration under 3 months. Clinical symptoms, serum thyroxine and TRAb, thyroid ultrasound and orbital computed tomography together formed the diagnostic basis. Notes on the study in general: Progression to ophthalmopathy was predicted a median of approximately 6.4 months early.

Germline-derived CDR1 and CDR2 are LNHDA and SQIVND (reference sequence). With 3 bases removed from V and 4 bases from J, the gap between germline ends came to 18 bases. The CDR3 covers 16 residues. The rearrangement joins TRBV19 to TRBJ1-2, with a tentative D call TRBD1 (6 bases). The receptor comes from a woman aged 50 to 65 with Graves' ophthalmopathy. The specimen was blood. This CDR3 reads CASSIDVGGGSYGYTF. CDR3 DNA sequence: TGTGCCAGTAGTATCGACGTAGGGGGGGGGAGCTATGGCTACACCTTC.